One and the same sample provided the 32 T cell receptor beta chains below, sequenced in a study of blood T cell repertoires in COVID-19. Libraries were prepared by immunoSEQ multiplex PCR; TCRdb keeps only in-frame clonotypes and omits some of them. Counted here are some 200,000 clones, around 87% occurring once; the ten biggest clones make up around 7%. Sequenced input: PBMCs or T cells enriched from blood (not recorded which). These receptors were collected from a man aged 30 to 39 in a cohort exposed to, infected with or recovered from COVID-19 (not recorded which).

J is TRBJ2-1 and V is TRBV29-1; D is ambiguous. Germline-derived CDR1 and CDR2 are SQVTM and ANQGSEA. The CDR3 sequence is 11 residues long. V was clipped by 7 bases and J by 6 bases, with 10 bases between them. CDR3 DNA sequence: TGCAGCGGGTCGCGAGGCAATGAGCAGTTCTTC. It encodes CSGSRGNEQFF.

The CDR3 spells CASSLPRTGPNEKLFF. CDR3 DNA sequence: TGTGCCAGCAGCTTACCAAGGACAGGGCCTAATGAAAAACTGTTTTTT. The J gene is TRBJ1-4, the V gene TRBV7-2, with 8 bases matching TRBD1. The V segment lost 2 bases and the J segment 3 bases; nucleotides outside the gene matches: 5. Germline V CDR1 and CDR2: SGHTA, FQGNSA. The CDR3 runs to 16 residues.

This clone has a single count. This sequence joins TRBV10-3 and TRBJ2-2, with D possibly matching TRBD2 (6 bases). There are 16 residues in the CDR3. V shed 3 bases and J shed 1 base, with 12 bases lying between them. The V gene's germline CDR1 is ENHRY and CDR2 SYGVKD. CDR3 DNA sequence: TGTGCCATCAGTGAAAAGGGGACTGGGAACACCGGGGAGCTGTTTTTT. It is translated as CAISEKGTGNTGELFF.

The gene calls are TRBV5-1 and TRBJ2-5; 7 bases fit TRBD1. This CDR3 has 14 residues. V lost 4 bases to trimming and J lost 9 bases; unmatched junction nucleotides: 12. Germline V CDR1 and CDR2: SGHRS, YFSETQ. CDR3 residues: CASSEERGPPSQYF. The CDR3 DNA sequence: TGCGCCAGCAGCGAAGAAAGGGGGCCTCCGTCCCAGTACTTC.

The V gene is TRBV14, the J gene TRBJ1-2; D not certain. Germline assignment: CDR1 SGHDN and CDR2 FVKESK. The V end was cut by 4 bases, the J end by 13 bases, with 16 bases between. This CDR3 comprises 12 residues. DNA for the CDR3: TGTGCCAGCAGCCCTCCCGGGGAGGTCGGCACCTTC. Translated: CASSPPGEVGTF.

The V call is TRBV7-9, the J call TRBJ1-1; a weak D match, TRBD1 (6 bases). Germline V gives CDR1 SEHNR, CDR2 FQNEAQ (reference sequence). The CDR3 consists of 16 residues. Trimming cost V 4 bases and J 0 bases, with 15 bases left between them. CDR3 nucleotide sequence: TGTGCCAGCAGCTCGTTACAGGGCGGGTTGAACACTGAAGCTTTCTTT. This sequence encodes CASSSLQGGLNTEAFF.

The chain couples TRBV28 to TRBJ2-7; 10 positions match TRBD1. V trimming: 5 bases; J trimming: 11 bases; junction bases outside the gene matches: 15. This CDR3 has 15 amino acids. Germline V gene data show CDR1 as MDHEN and CDR2 as SYDVKM. The CDR3 here is CASSVPGQGTFWEYF. Written as DNA, the CDR3 is TGTGCCAGCAGTGTACCGGGACAGGGGACCTTCTGGGAGTACTTC.

The V call is TRBV5-1, the J call TRBJ1-2; 7 bases line up with TRBD1. Germline values: CDR1 SGHRS, CDR2 YFSETQ. V trimming: 2 bases; J trimming: 6 bases; junction bases outside the gene matches: 7. The CDR3 length is 14 residues. CDR3 amino acids: CASSFTGEINGYTF. The CDR3 DNA is TGCGCCAGCAGCTTTACAGGGGAGATTAATGGCTACACCTTC.

Only a few counts were recorded for this clone. The rearrangement joins TRBV7-6 to TRBJ1-2; the match to TRBD1 covers 10 bases. Germline V gene lookup returns CDR1 SGHVS and CDR2 FNYEAQ. The CDR3 loop spans 13 amino acids. V dropped 6 bases and J dropped 7; count of bases not matched to a gene: 5. CDR3 in amino acids: CASRTGGASGYTF. As DNA, the CDR3 is TGTGCCAGCAGGACAGGGGGCGCGAGTGGCTACACCTTC. The full variable domain, in which reference TRBV7-6 and TRBJ1-2 provide the parts outside the CDR3, is GAGVSQSPRYKVTKRGQDVALRCDPISGHVSLYWYRQALGQGPEFLTYFNYEAQQDKSGLPNDRFSAERPEGSISTLTIQRTEQRDSAMYRCASRTGGASGYTFGSGTRLTVV.

This chain uses TRBV19 with TRBJ2-2; D gene uncertain. Germline V lookup: CDR1 LNHDA, CDR2 SQIVND (reference sequence). The CDR3 runs to 15 residues. V lost 3 bases and J lost 6, with 14 bases in between. This CDR3 is CASSIGHAIPGELFF. CDR3 DNA sequence: TGTGCCAGTAGTATTGGGCACGCTATCCCCGGGGAGCTGTTTTTT.

The chain has TRBV6-1 and TRBJ1-2, with 7 nucleotides matching TRBD1. CDR3 length: 14 amino acids. The germline V gene encodes CDR1 MNHNS and CDR2 SASEGT. The trim removed 3 bases at V and 4 bases at J, leaving 5 bases unmatched. CDR3 loop: CASSDQGQSYGYTF. The CDR3 nucleotides are TGTGCCAGCAGTGACCAGGGACAGTCCTATGGCTACACCTTC.

The V gene is TRBV5-4, the J gene TRBJ1-1, with D perhaps TRBD1 (5 bases). V was cut by 4 bases and J by 5 bases, with 15 bases left in between. CDR1 SGHNT and CDR2 YYREEE come from the germline V gene (reference sequence). The CDR3 is 14 residues long. CDR3 amino acids: CASSPWQGRTEAFF. The CDR3 nucleotides read TGTGCCAGCAGCCCCTGGCAGGGAAGGACTGAAGCTTTCTTT.

The chain combines TRBV7-2 with TRBJ2-3, with 9 bases matching TRBD2. The CDR3 loop spans 17 amino acids. J was trimmed by 3 bases and V by 7 bases; bases with no gene match: 14. CDR1 and CDR2 from the germline V gene are SGHTA and FQGNSA. The CDR3 DNA reads as TGTGCCAGCACCTCCCCTAGAATAGCGGGAGTTACAGATACGCAGTATTTT. It codes for CASTSPRIAGVTDTQYF. Filled out from reference TRBV7-2 and TRBJ2-3, the complete variable domain reads GAGVSQSPSNKVTEKGKDVELRCDPISGHTALYWYRQSLGQGLEFLIYFQGNSAPDKSGLPSDRFSAERTGGSVSTLTIQRTQQEDSAVYLCASTSPRIAGVTDTQYFGPGTRLTVL.

This clone was observed a few times. J is TRBJ2-1 and V is TRBV27; 11 bases fit TRBD1. This CDR3 region has 21 residues. Germline CDR1 is MNHEY and CDR2 is SMNVEV (reference sequence). The ends lost 7 bases at V and 0 bases at J; junction bases unmatched: 20. CDR3 coding DNA: TGTGCCAGCACCTACCGAACGGGGGACAGGGGGTCCGGGAGCTCCTACAATGAGCAGTTCTTC. It is translated as CASTYRTGDRGSGSSYNEQFF.

This clone was seen once. V gene TRBV19 combines with J gene TRBJ1-1, with 9 bases fitting TRBD1. J lost 2 bases, V lost 5 bases, and 6 bases had no gene match. The CDR3 has 15 residues. Looked up from germline, CDR1 is LNHDA and CDR2 is SQIVND (reference sequence). The DNA for the CDR3 is TGTGCCAGTAGTCCATGGACAGGGGATAACACTGAAGCTTTCTTT. Protein sequence: CASSPWTGDNTEAFF.

In this sample, this clone turned up many times. The rearrangement uses TRBV7-8 and TRBJ2-7; 10 bases are a match to TRBD1. Germline V lookup: CDR1 SGHVS, CDR2 FQNEAQ. The CDR3 length is 13 residues. J was trimmed by 2 bases and V by 8 bases; bases with no gene match: 3. The CDR3 DNA reads TGTGCCAGCGTGGACAGGGGGGCCTACGAGCAGTACTTC. Residues: CASVDRGAYEQYF. Based on the CDR3 plus reference TRBV7-8 and TRBJ2-7, the full variable domain is GAGVSQSPRYKVAKRGQDVALRCDPISGHVSLFWYQQALGQGPEFLTYFQNEAQLDKSGLPSDRFFAERPEGSVSTLKIQRTQQEDSAVYLCASVDRGAYEQYFGPGTRLTVT.

J is TRBJ2-5 and V is TRBV10-3; 12 nucleotides line up with TRBD2. There are 16 residues in the CDR3. Losses at the gene ends were 4 bases for V and 1 base for J; bases not matched to a gene: 4. Germline V CDR1 and CDR2: ENHRY, SYGVKD. The CDR3 loop reads CAISGGLAGFQETQYF. The CDR3 DNA reads as TGTGCCATCAGTGGGGGACTAGCGGGTTTCCAAGAGACCCAGTACTTC.

J is TRBJ2-7 and V is TRBV5-6, with a possible D match to TRBD2 (7 bases). V gave up 3 bases and J gave up 7 bases, with 20 bases separating them. Germline CDR1 SGHDT, CDR2 YYEEEE. CDR3 length equals 15 residues. The CDR3 DNA follows: TGTGCCAGCAGCTCCGGGACCGGTAGGGGGGGTGAGCAGTACTTC. This codes for CASSSGTGRGGEQYF. The full variable domain, with the rest looked up from reference TRBV5-6 and TRBJ2-7, is DAGVTQSPTHLIKTRGQQVTLRCSPKSGHDTVSWYQQALGQGPQFIFQYYEEEERQRGNFPDRFSGHQFPNYSSELNVNALLLGDSALYLCASSSGTGRGGEQYFGPGTRLTVT.

The chain employs TRBV28 and TRBJ2-7, with TRBD1 matching over 7 bases. The CDR3 loop spans 13 amino acids. The trim removed 5 bases at V and 4 bases at J, leaving 5 bases unmatched. The germline gives CDR1 MDHEN, CDR2 SYDVKM. The CDR3 region is CASSPSGQYEQYF. The CDR3 region has the DNA TGTGCCAGCAGTCCCTCGGGACAGTACGAGCAGTACTTC.

The chain uses TRBV7-3 and TRBJ2-1; 8 bases line up with TRBD2. The germline gives CDR1 SGHTA, CDR2 FQGTGA. Trimming took 3 bases from V and 5 from J; bases not matched to a gene: 12. The CDR3 contains 17 residues. CDR3 amino acids: CASSLGGGAGVDNEQFF. CDR3 sequence (DNA): TGTGCCAGCAGCTTGGGAGGAGGAGCGGGAGTTGACAATGAGCAGTTCTTC.

This sequence joins TRBV5-5 and TRBJ2-7; the D gene is possibly TRBD2 (6 bases). The CDR3 runs 15 residues. Trimming took 2 bases from V and 3 from J, leaving 15 bases between them. Germline V gives CDR1 SGHKS, CDR2 YYEKEE (reference sequence). CDR3 amino acids: CASSFRDFTGYEQYF. In DNA, the CDR3 is TGTGCCAGCAGCTTCCGGGACTTCACGGGCTACGAGCAGTACTTC. Together with reference TRBV5-5 and TRBJ2-7, the CDR3 gives the full variable domain: DAGVTQSPTHLIKTRGQQVTLRCSPISGHKSVSWYQQVLGQGPQFIFQYYEKEERGRGNFPDRFSARQFPNYSSELNVNALLLGDSALYLCASSFRDFTGYEQYFGPGTRLTVT.

V is TRBV5-1 and J is TRBJ2-1, with D maybe TRBD2 (6 bases). This CDR3 contains 14 residues. Germline lookup yields CDR1 SGHRS and CDR2 YFSETQ. Trimming removed 4 bases at V and 4 bases at J, with 12 bases between. This chain's CDR3 is CASSTGESYNEQFF. For the CDR3, the DNA is TGCGCCAGCAGCACGGGAGAGTCTTACAATGAGCAGTTCTTC.

This chain uses TRBV28 with TRBJ2-5; the match to TRBD1 covers 7 bases. Germline lookup yields CDR1 MDHEN and CDR2 SYDVKM. This CDR3 has 17 residues. The V segment lost 6 bases and the J segment 1 base; nucleotides outside the gene matches: 14. The CDR3 region has the DNA TGTGCCAGCAGCCAGGGCTGGACAGGAAGATTCCAAGAGACCCAGTACTTC. This gives the protein CASSQGWTGRFQETQYF.

V is TRBV29-1 and J is TRBJ2-3, with 10 bases lining up with TRBD2. V lost 7 bases, J lost 4 bases, and 20 bases stayed unmatched. The CDR3 has 18 residues. Germline values: CDR1 SQVTM, CDR2 ANQGSEA. CDR3 sequence reads: CSARKGFGLAGESDTQYF. For the CDR3, the DNA is TGCAGCGCCAGAAAGGGTTTTGGGCTAGCGGGAGAATCAGATACGCAGTATTTT.

The chain couples TRBV11-2 to TRBJ2-7; no definite D call. V lost 5 bases and J lost 1, with 3 bases in between. Per the germline V gene, CDR1 is SGHAT and CDR2 is FQNNGV. The CDR3 consists of 11 residues. The CDR3 loop is CASSQSYEQYF. The CDR3 nucleotides read TGTGCCAGCAGCCAGTCCTACGAGCAGTACTTC.

In its sample, this clone was seen a few times. The genes are TRBV5-1 and TRBJ1-1, with a weak D call TRBD1 (5 bases). CDR1 and CDR2 (germline): SGHRS, YFSETQ. V was pared by 0 bases and J by 0 bases, with 12 bases between. The CDR3 extends over 16 amino acids. CDR3 protein: CASSLGQTLMNTEAFF. CDR3 nucleotides: TGCGCCAGCAGCTTGGGACAGACCCTCATGAACACTGAAGCTTTCTTT. Filled out from reference TRBV5-1 and TRBJ1-1, the complete variable domain reads KAGVTQTPRYLIKTRGQQVTLSCSPISGHRSVSWYQQTPGQGLQFLFEYFSETQRNKGNFPGRFSGRQFSNSRSEMNVSTLELGDSALYLCASSLGQTLMNTEAFFGQGTRLTVV.

The chain combines TRBV7-8 with TRBJ2-5, with D unclear. This CDR3 contains 12 residues. The germline CDR1 and CDR2 sequences are SGHVS and FQNEAQ. V was clipped by 3 bases and J by 4 bases, with 6 bases between them. The DNA of the CDR3 is TGTGCCAGCAGCTTCAACAGAGAGACCCAGTACTTC. Its protein product is CASSFNRETQYF.

In its sample, this clone was seen a few times. The genes are TRBV2 and TRBJ2-2; D is possibly TRBD2 (5 bases). The CDR3 spans 14 residues. The germline V and J ends were trimmed by 1 base and 7 bases, with 10 bases remaining between them. CDR1 SNHLY and CDR2 FYNNEI come from the germline V gene. As DNA, the CDR3 is TGTGCCAGCAGTGAAGGCGGTAGCGTCGGGGAGCTGTTTTTT. Residues: CASSEGGSVGELFF. Looking up the rest from reference TRBV2 and TRBJ2-2 gives the full variable domain: EPEVTQTPSHQVTQMGQEVILRCVPISNHLYFYWYRQILGQKVEFLVSFYNNEISEKSEIFDDQFSVERPDGSNFTLKIRSTKLEDSAMYFCASSEGGSVGELFFGEGSRLTVL.

The chain uses TRBV27 and TRBJ2-1, with D uncertain. Trimming left V 0 bases short and J 0 bases short, with 12 bases between. Looked up from germline, CDR1 is MNHEY and CDR2 is SMNVEV (reference sequence). The CDR3 is 17 residues long. The CDR3 region is CASSLSSNPYSYNEQFF. The CDR3 coding sequence is TGTGCCAGCAGTTTATCTAGCAACCCGTACTCCTACAATGAGCAGTTCTTC.

A single count supports this clone. The CDR3 coding sequence is TGTGCCAGCAGTTTACAGCGGGTACCCTACGAGCAGTACTTC. This gives the protein CASSLQRVPYEQYF. The chain is built from TRBV28 and TRBJ2-7; D may be TRBD2 (6 bases). Germline V CDR1 and CDR2: MDHEN, SYDVKM. The length of the CDR3 is 14 residues. V gave up 2 bases and J gave up 2 bases, with 10 bases separating them.

The V call is TRBV7-9, the J call TRBJ2-7, with a tentative D call TRBD2 (5 bases). Germline assignment: CDR1 SEHNR and CDR2 FQNEAQ (reference sequence). Trimming removed 1 base at V and 3 bases at J, with 7 bases between. The CDR3 has 13 amino acids. For the CDR3, the DNA is TGTGCCAGCAGCTTAGGGACTTACTACGAGCAGTACTTC. This sequence encodes CASSLGTYYEQYF. Based on the CDR3 plus reference TRBV7-9 and TRBJ2-7, the full variable domain is DTGVSQNPRHKITKRGQNVTFRCDPISEHNRLYWYRQTLGQGPEFLTYFQNEAQLEKSRLLSDRFSAERPKGSFSTLEIQRTEQGDSAMYLCASSLGTYYEQYFGPGTRLTVT.

The chain links TRBV9 to TRBJ2-2; TRBD2 matches at 13 bases. The CDR3 consists of 16 residues. The V and J ends lost 3 bases and 6 bases, in that order; junction bases with no gene match: 5. Germline CDR1 and CDR2: SGDLS and YYNGEE. In DNA form, the CDR3 reads TGTGCCAGCAGCGCAGGACTAGCGGGAGTTGCCGGGGAGCTGTTTTTT. It codes for CASSAGLAGVAGELFF.